Listed below are T cell receptor beta chains from one sample, sequenced in a study of shared clonotypes between healthy human individuals. Repertoires were generated with immunoSEQ multiplex PCR, while TCRdb's copy carries only in-frame clones and drops some. In the table there are about 700,000 clones, about 91% of which are singletons. Sequencing used naive CD8+ T cells sorted from blood. The receptors here all came from a man aged 30-40 years in good health. CDR3s include the opening cysteine and the closing phenylalanine or tryptophan. The D gene is left open where the match is weak.

j_call v_call d_call cdr3_nt cdr3_aa
TRBJ1-2 TRBV28 . TGTGCCAGCAGTTTATTTCGAATTGGTATTGGCCCTGATGGCTACACCTTC CASSLFRIGIGPDGYTF
TRBJ2-2 TRBV11-2 . TGTGCCAGCAGCTTAAATGTTGGGCGCCTATTTCAGGGGGAGCTGTTTTTT CASSLNVGRLFQGELFF
TRBJ2-2 TRBV7-6 . TGTGCCAGCAGCCCTAGGGTTGGGGGGACCGGGGAGCTGTTTTTT CASSPRVGGTGELFF
TRBJ2-7 TRBV5-5 TRBD2 TGTGCCAGCAGCTTGCTAGCGGGCAACTCCTACGAGCAGTACTTC CASSLLAGNSYEQYF
TRBJ2-7 TRBV5-1 TRBD2 TGCGCCAGCAGGGGACTAGCGGGAGAGGGGACCTCCTACGAGCAGTACTTC CASRGLAGEGTSYEQYF
TRBJ1-1 TRBV29-1 . TGCAGCTCAAGGGAAAAAGGGTACACTGAAGCTTTCTTT CSSREKGYTEAFF
TRBJ2-3 TRBV7-8 . TGTGCCAGCAGCTTAGTCGCGGGCGGGGCAGATACGCAGTATTTT CASSLVAGGADTQYF
TRBJ2-2 TRBV7-9 TRBD2 TGTGCCAGCAGCTCACTAGCGGGAGCTCGGACCGGGGAGCTGTTTTTT CASSSLAGARTGELFF
TRBJ2-7 TRBV28 . TGTGCCAGCAGGAATAGACACGAGCAGTACTTC CASRNRHEQYF
TRBJ2-1 TRBV7-6 . TGTGCCAGCAGCTTAGCGAGGTACAATGAGCAGTTCTTC CASSLARYNEQFF
TRBJ2-3 TRBV7-9 . TGTGCCAGCAGCTCCTACGCTGGCCCTAGCACAGATACGCAGTATTTT CASSSYAGPSTDTQYF
TRBJ2-7 TRBV6-5 TRBD1 TGTGCCAGCAGTTCGAGCATCGGACAGGTCGGCAGGGAGCAGTACTTC CASSSSIGQVGREQYF
TRBJ2-1 TRBV7-8 . TGTGCGACGGCAGGGAGCTACAATGAGCAGTTCTTC CATAGSYNEQFF